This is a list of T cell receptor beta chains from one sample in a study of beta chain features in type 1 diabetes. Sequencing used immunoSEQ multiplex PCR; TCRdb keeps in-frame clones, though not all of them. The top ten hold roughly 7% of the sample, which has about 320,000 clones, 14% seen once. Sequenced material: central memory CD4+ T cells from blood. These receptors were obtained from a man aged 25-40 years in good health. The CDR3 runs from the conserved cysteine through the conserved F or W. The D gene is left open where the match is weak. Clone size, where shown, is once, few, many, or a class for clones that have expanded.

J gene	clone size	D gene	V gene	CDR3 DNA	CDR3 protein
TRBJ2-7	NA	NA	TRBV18	TGTGCCAGCTCACGCAGCGGGGTGAACAGGGGGTCCTACGAGCAGTACTTC	CASSRSGVNRGSYEQYF
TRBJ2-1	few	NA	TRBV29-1	TGCAGCGTTGAGTTATCAGGCAGCTCCTACAATGAGCAGTTCTTC	CSVELSGSSYNEQFF
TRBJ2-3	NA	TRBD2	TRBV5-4	TGTGCCAGCAGCTTGGTAGCGGGACCGGATACGCAGTATTTT	CASSLVAGPDTQYF
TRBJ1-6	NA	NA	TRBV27	TGTGCCAGCGGTCCGGTACGAGGCGGCTCACCCCTCCACTTT	CASGPVRGGSPLHF
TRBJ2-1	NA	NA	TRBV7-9	TGTGCCAGCAGCTTAGGACCTAGTAGCAATGAGCAGTTCTTC	CASSLGPSSNEQFF
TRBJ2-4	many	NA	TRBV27	TGTGCCAGCAGTTCCCTCGCCAAAAACATTCAGTACTTC	CASSSLAKNIQYF
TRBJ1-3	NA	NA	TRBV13	TGTGCCAGCAGCCTCCAGCAGGGCCGTTTTTCTGGAAACACCATATATTTT	CASSLQQGRFSGNTIYF
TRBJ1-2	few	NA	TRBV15	TGTGCCACCAGCAGAGATACACAGGGTCTGCAATCCTATGGCTACACCTTC	CATSRDTQGLQSYGYTF
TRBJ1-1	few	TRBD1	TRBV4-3	TGCGCCAGCAGCCAAGATAACTTTGGGGACAGGGTTTTTTTCTTT	CASSQDNFGDRVFFF
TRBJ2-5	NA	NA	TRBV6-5	TGTGCCAGCAGTTACTCGCCAGGGAGGGGGAAGACCCAGTACTTC	CASSYSPGRGKTQYF
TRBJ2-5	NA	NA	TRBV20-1	TGCAGTGCTCACCCCGGGGAGACCCAGTACTTC	CSAHPGETQYF
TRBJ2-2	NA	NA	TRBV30	TGTGCCTGGAGAGCGGACGTACCCACCGGGGAGCTGTTTTTT	CAWRADVPTGELFF
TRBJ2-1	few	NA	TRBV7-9	TGTGCCAGCAGCGTTAGCGTGGATGAGCAGTTCTTC	CASSVSVDEQFF
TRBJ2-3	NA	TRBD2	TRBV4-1	TGCGCCAGCAGCCAAGCGAGTACTAGCGGGAGGCCCCCTACGCAGTATTTT	CASSQASTSGRPPTQYF
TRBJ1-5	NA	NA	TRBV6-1	TGTGCCAGCAGTGAGGAGATCAGGGTAGTGGACTCTTTT	CASSEEIRVVDSF
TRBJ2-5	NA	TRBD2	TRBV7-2	TGTGCCAGCAGCTTAGATGGACTAGCGGAAGAGACCCAGTACTTC	CASSLDGLAEETQYF
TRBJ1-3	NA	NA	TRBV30	TGTGCCTGGAAGGGACTTTTCTCTGGAAACACCATATATTTT	CAWKGLFSGNTIYF
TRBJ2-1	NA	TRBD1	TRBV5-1	TGCGCCAGCAGCTTGGCTAACAGGGGCAATGAGCAGTTCTTC	CASSLANRGNEQFF
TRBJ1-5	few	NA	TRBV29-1	TGCAGCGTTGTGTCCGGTTTCAATCAGCCCCAGCATTTT	CSVVSGFNQPQHF
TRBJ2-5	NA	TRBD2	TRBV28	TGTGCCAGCAGTTTGCCGACTAGCGGACAAGAGACCCAGTACTTC	CASSLPTSGQETQYF
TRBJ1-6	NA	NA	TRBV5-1	TGCGCCAGCAGACAAAAGGGGGATTCACCCCTCCACTTT	CASRQKGDSPLHF